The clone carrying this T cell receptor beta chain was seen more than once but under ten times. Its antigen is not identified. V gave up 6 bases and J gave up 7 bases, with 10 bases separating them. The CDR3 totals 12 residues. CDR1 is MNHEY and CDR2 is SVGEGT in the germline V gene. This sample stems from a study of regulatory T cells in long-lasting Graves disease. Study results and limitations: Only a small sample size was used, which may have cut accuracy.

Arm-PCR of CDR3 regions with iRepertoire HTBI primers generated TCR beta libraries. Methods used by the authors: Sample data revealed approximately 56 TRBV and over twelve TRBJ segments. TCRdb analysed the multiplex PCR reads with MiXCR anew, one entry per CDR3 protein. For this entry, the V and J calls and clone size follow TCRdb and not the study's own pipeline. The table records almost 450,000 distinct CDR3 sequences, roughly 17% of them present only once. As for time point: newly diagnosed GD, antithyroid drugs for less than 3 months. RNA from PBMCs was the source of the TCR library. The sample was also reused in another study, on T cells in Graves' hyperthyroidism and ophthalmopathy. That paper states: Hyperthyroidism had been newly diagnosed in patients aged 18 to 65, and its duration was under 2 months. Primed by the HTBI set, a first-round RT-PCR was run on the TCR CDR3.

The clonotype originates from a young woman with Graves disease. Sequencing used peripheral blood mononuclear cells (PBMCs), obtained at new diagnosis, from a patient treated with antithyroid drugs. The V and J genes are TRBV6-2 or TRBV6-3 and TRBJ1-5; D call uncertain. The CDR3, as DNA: TGTGCCAGCAGAAACGGGCCGCAGCCCCAGCATTTT. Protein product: CASRNGPQPQHF.